The T cell receptor (beta chain) described here comes from a study of blood T cell repertoires in COVID-19. Per the germline V gene, CDR1 is ENHRY and CDR2 is SYGVKD. V gave up 6 bases and J gave up 1 base, with 16 bases separating them. CDR3 length: 15 amino acids. Here immunoSEQ multiplex PCR was the method, and the copy in TCRdb shows in-frame clones only, minus some. The sample holds under 500,000 clones, more than 85% seen once. This clonotype originated in a woman aged 30 to 39 with acute or convalescent COVID-19. Source material: peripheral blood. The chain is built from TRBV10-3 and TRBJ2-7; TRBD2 might be the D (5 bases). CDR3 amino acids: CAISSLWELSYEQYF. DNA for the CDR3: TGTGCCATCAGCTCCCTGTGGGAGTTGTCCTACGAGCAGTACTTC.